Below, 18 T cell receptor beta chains from the same sample are listed, as sequenced in a study of cytomegalovirus exposure and HLA in healthy donors. Only in-frame clones appear in the TCRdb table, and some are missing; sequencing was by immunoSEQ multiplex PCR. The sample carries tens of thousands of clones, 75% to 90% recorded once. The specimen sequenced was PBMCs. The source is a man aged 18 to 30 in good health and CMV-seropositive.

The genes are TRBV5-8 and TRBJ1-5; D unclear. Germline V gene lookup returns CDR1 SGHTS and CDR2 YDEGEE. V was trimmed by 4 bases and J by 1 base, leaving 15 bases between them. The CDR3 has 16 amino acids. CDR3 loop: CASSPNTPLSNQPQHF. CDR3 nucleotide sequence: TGTGCCAGCAGCCCAAATACACCCCTGAGCAATCAGCCCCAGCATTTT. Drawing the rest from reference TRBV5-8 and TRBJ1-5, the complete variable domain is EAGVTQSPTHLIKTRGQQATLRCSPISGHTSVYWYQQALGLGLQFLLWYDEGEERNRGNFPPRFSGRQFPNYSSELNVNALELEDSALYLCASSPNTPLSNQPQHFGDGTRLSIL.

The chain is built from TRBV6-1 and TRBJ1-1, with TRBD1 identical over 10 bases. The CDR3 length is 15 residues. The V segment lost 6 bases and the J segment 0 bases; nucleotides outside the gene matches: 4. The germline V gene encodes CDR1 MNHNS and CDR2 SASEGT. The CDR3 bases are TGTGCCAGCAGGGGGACAGGGGCGGTGAACACTGAAGCTTTCTTT. It is translated as CASRGTGAVNTEAFF.

This rearrangement joins TRBV29-1 to TRBJ2-5; TRBD1 aligns across 12 bases. V lost 2 bases, J lost 4 bases, and 11 bases stayed unmatched. The CDR3 consists of 17 residues. Germline CDR1 SQVTM, CDR2 ANQGSEA. The CDR3 nucleotides are TGCAGCGTTGAATATATAGGGACAGGGGGCCCTGGAGAGACCCAGTACTTC. It yields the protein CSVEYIGTGGPGETQYF.

V and J are TRBV11-2 and TRBJ2-7; 8 bases map to TRBD1. Trimming cost V 5 bases and J 3 bases; bases outside gene matches: 6. The germline V gene encodes CDR1 SGHAT and CDR2 FQNNGV. This CDR3 region has 14 residues. CDR3 coding DNA: TGTGCCAGCAGCGGGAATGACAGGGGCTACGAGCAGTACGTC. Translation gives CASSGNDRGYEQYV.

The CDR3 reads CASSGQTSGSENEQFF. In DNA, the CDR3 is TGTGCCAGCAGTGGCCAGACTAGCGGGAGCGAAAATGAGCAGTTCTTC. The J gene is TRBJ2-1, the V gene TRBV6-4, with 12 bases fitting TRBD2. CDR1 and CDR2 from the germline V gene are MRHNA and SNTAGT. The CDR3 contains 16 residues. The V and J ends lost 4 bases and 7 bases, in that order; junction bases with no gene match: 8.

The chain recombines TRBV2 with TRBJ2-5; 12 nucleotides match TRBD2. The junction had 18 bases not matched to a gene; V was cut back by 8 bases and J by 5 bases. The CDR3 spans 18 residues. Germline assignment: CDR1 SNHLY and CDR2 FYNNEI. CDR3 residues: CASRLGASGRVLGETQYF. CDR3 DNA: TGTGCCAGCCGTTTAGGGGCTAGCGGGAGGGTCCTCGGCGAGACCCAGTACTTC.

This clone has only a few counts. The chain recombines TRBV7-8 with TRBJ1-5; TRBD1 agrees at 11 bases. Losses at the gene ends were 1 base for V and 7 bases for J; bases not matched to a gene: 3. The CDR3 has 15 residues. Germline CDR1 reads SGHVS; CDR2 reads FQNEAQ. CDR3 coding DNA: TGTGCCAGCAGCTTAGAAGGGACAGGGGGACAGCCCCAGCATTTT. Its protein is CASSLEGTGGQPQHF.

J is TRBJ2-1 and V is TRBV14, with D possibly TRBD2 on 5 matching bases. The ends were cut back, 4 bases at V and 10 bases at J, with 14 bases in the middle. The CDR3 is 13 residues long. The germline CDR1 and CDR2 sequences are SGHDN and FVKESK. CDR3 amino acids: CASSPRDRGEQFF. CDR3 DNA: TGTGCCAGCAGCCCCCGGGATCGCGGGGAGCAGTTCTTC.

The V and J genes are TRBV7-8 and TRBJ2-2; D gene uncertain. From germline, CDR1 is SGHVS and CDR2 FQNEAQ. CDR3 length: 17 amino acids. V lost 1 base and J 2 bases, leaving 14 bases between the germline ends. Here the CDR3 reads CASSLVAVLTNTGELFF. The CDR3 bases are TGTGCCAGCAGCTTAGTAGCCGTCCTAACAAACACCGGGGAGCTGTTTTTT.

The chain recombines TRBV29-1 with TRBJ2-7; D uncertain. The CDR3 totals 14 residues. CDR1 and CDR2 from the germline V gene are SQVTM and ANQGSEA. V was shortened by 6 bases and J by 4 bases, with 19 bases between the two germline ends. CDR3 sequence reads: CSVTTSGFSYEQYF. DNA of the CDR3: TGCAGCGTGACCACTTCAGGATTCTCGTACGAGCAGTACTTC.

This clone came up a few times. The chain has TRBV11-2 and TRBJ2-3; 7 bases fit TRBD2. The junction had 9 bases not matched to a gene; V was cut back by 0 bases and J by 0 bases. In germline, CDR1 is SGHAT, CDR2 FQNNGV. The CDR3 is 18 residues long. The CDR3 region has the DNA TGTGCCAGCAGCTTAGATCATTGGGGGGGGTCTAGCACAGATACGCAGTATTTT. This sequence encodes CASSLDHWGGSSTDTQYF.

V gene TRBV7-9 combines with J gene TRBJ1-4; D is perhaps TRBD1 (5 bases). The CDR3 has 15 residues. From germline, CDR1 is SEHNR and CDR2 FQNEAQ (reference sequence). The V gene lost 5 bases and the J gene lost 8 bases, with 18 bases spanning the gap. Here the CDR3 DNA reads TGTGCCAGCAGCGACCGGGACTCCCTTGGGGAAAAACTGTTTTTT. Translated, it gives CASSDRDSLGEKLFF. Full variable domain (remainder filled in from reference TRBV7-9 and TRBJ1-4): DTGVSQNPRHKITKRGQNVTFRCDPISEHNRLYWYRQTLGQGPEFLTYFQNEAQLEKSRLLSDRFSAERPKGSFSTLEIQRTEQGDSAMYLCASSDRDSLGEKLFFGSGTQLSVL.

Ten or more counts support this clone. The chain combines TRBV18 with TRBJ2-7; 10 bases map to TRBD2. CDR1 is KGHSH and CDR2 is LQKENI in the germline V gene. The V segment lost 5 bases and the J segment 7 bases; nucleotides outside the gene matches: 11. The CDR3 contains 15 residues. In DNA form, the CDR3 reads TGTGCCAGCTCAGAAGGACTAGCGGACTACGAGGAGCAGTACTTC. As protein: CASSEGLADYEEQYF. Drawing the rest from reference TRBV18 and TRBJ2-7, the complete variable domain is NAGVMQNPRHLVRRRGQEARLRCSPMKGHSHVYWYRQLPEEGLKFMVYLQKENIIDESGMPKERFSAEFPKEGPSILRIQQVVRGDSAAYFCASSEGLADYEEQYFGPGTRLTVT.

This sequence joins TRBV7-2 and TRBJ2-7, with D maybe TRBD1 (6 bases). CDR1 and CDR2 from the germline V gene are SGHTA and FQGNSA. CDR3 length: 15 residues. V lost 3 bases and J 2 bases, leaving 14 bases between the germline ends. DNA for the CDR3: TGTGCCAGCAGCTTCGCCCGGGACAACGCCTACGAGCAGTACTTC. The encoded protein is CASSFARDNAYEQYF.

V is TRBV6-1 and J is TRBJ2-1, with 8 nucleotides matching TRBD2. Germline loops: CDR1 MNHNS, CDR2 SASEGT. This CDR3 contains 15 residues. The V segment lost 6 bases and the J segment 4 bases; nucleotides outside the gene matches: 8. The CDR3 here is CASSDGGDWYNEQFF. As DNA, the CDR3 is TGTGCCAGCAGCGACGGGGGGGATTGGTACAATGAGCAGTTCTTC.

The rearrangement uses TRBV4-1 and TRBJ2-2; the match to TRBD2 covers 8 bases. The CDR3 covers 18 residues. The germline gives CDR1 MGHRA, CDR2 YSYEKL. J was trimmed by 2 bases and V by 3 bases; bases with no gene match: 11. The CDR3 coding sequence is TGCGCCAGCAGCCACCCCAAGGCCGGGACTAGAAACACCGGGGAGCTGTTTTTT. Encoded protein: CASSHPKAGTRNTGELFF.

The chain carries TRBV5-1 and TRBJ1-4; no definite D call. This CDR3 is 15 amino acids long. V gave up 0 bases and J gave up 7 bases, with 13 bases separating them. Germline values: CDR1 SGHRS, CDR2 YFSETQ. This CDR3 is CASSLAQTSGEKLFF. CDR3 coding DNA: TGCGCCAGCAGCTTGGCCCAAACGAGTGGTGAAAAACTGTTTTTT.

V gene TRBV9 combines with J gene TRBJ2-7; 8 nucleotides line up with TRBD2. The length of the CDR3 is 16 residues. With 0 bases clipped from V and 2 bases from J, the junction kept 7 bases outside the gene matches. CDR1 and CDR2 from the germline V gene are SGDLS and YYNGEE. CDR3 region: CASSVAGGFPPYEQYF. Here the CDR3 DNA reads TGTGCCAGCAGCGTAGCGGGGGGGTTTCCCCCCTACGAGCAGTACTTC. Drawing the rest from reference TRBV9 and TRBJ2-7, the complete variable domain is DSGVTQTPKHLITATGQRVTLRCSPRSGDLSVYWYQQSLDQGLQFLIQYYNGEERAKGNILERFSAQQFPDLHSELNLSSLELGDSALYFCASSVAGGFPPYEQYFGPGTRLTVT.